This TCR beta chain derives from a study of T-cell memory formation after mild COVID-19. The CDR3 is made up of 13 amino acids. The V end was cut by 1 base, the J end by 3 bases, with 9 bases between. Germline values: CDR1 DFQATT, CDR2 SNEGSKA (reference sequence). Constant-segment primers were used for 5'RACE, and the resulting TCR alpha and TCR beta cDNA libraries carried sample barcodes and UMIs. MiXCR was run by TCRdb on the 5' RACE reads, yielding one entry per CDR3 protein. The sample comprises roughly 250,000 distinct CDR3 sequences, roughly 17% of which are singletons, and 22% rests with the top ten. Worth noting for this clonotype: Its cognate antigen is unknown.

Study-level points and caveats: Among CD4+ contracting clones, most were CM and EM, and CD8+ ones EMRA. Second-wave clones reaching peak frequency on day 37 lacked confirmed SARS-CoV-2 specificity.

The chain couples TRBV20-1 to TRBJ1-1; possible D gene TRBD1, 6 bases. The sequence was collected from a man younger than 35 who had mild COVID-19 (a few samples of this study predate the infection). Cell type and time point are not known. The specimen sequenced was PBMCs or a T cell subset sorted from them (not recorded which). CDR3 bases: TGCAGTGCTAGAGCTGGGGGCCACACTGAAGCTTTCTTT. This sequence encodes CSARAGGHTEAFF.